This T cell receptor (beta chain) originates from a study of radiation and T cells in renal cell carcinoma. For the study at large: Nephrectomy followed 15 Gy stereotactic body radiation by 4 weeks.

TCRdb's table, derived via immunoSEQ multiplex PCR, lists solely in-frame clones and lacks some. The table includes some 120,000 clones, roughly four fifths detected once. The study's findings and limits: Without pretreatment biopsies, baseline tumor clonotype presence was undetermined.

Time point in this sample: blood 2 weeks post-SBRT. As to treatment: 15 Gy SBRT to primary tumor, nephrectomy 4 weeks later. This CDR3 spans 13 amino acids. Germline V gives CDR1 MDHEN, CDR2 SYDVKM. Trimming stripped 4 bases from V and 4 bases from J, with 11 bases between. Notes on this clone: Its specificity is not known.

Sequences were derived from blood, sampled from a patient whose treatment included radiotherapy and nephrectomy. The chain couples TRBV28 to TRBJ2-7; no clear D. The receptor was isolated from a woman aged 55 to 70 with renal cell carcinoma. The CDR3 reads CASSSPLIYEQYF. In DNA form, the CDR3 reads TGTGCCAGCAGTTCACCCCTCATATACGAGCAGTACTTC.